Given below is one T cell receptor beta chain in context. No cognate antigen has been identified for it. No qualities accompany the bases; no much larger clone lies one base away. This sample is drawn from a study of regulatory dendritic cells for organ transplantation (dated by TCRdb to about 2017). Regarding the study in general: To make regulatory dendritic cells, monocytes were cultured with vitamin D3 on days 0 and 4, plus IL-10 on day 4. Sorted naive and memory CD4+ and CD8+ T cells had their TCRbeta repertoires sequenced both before and after allostimulation with either regulatory or mature dendritic cells. To evaluate the response of the DCs to a potent maturation-inducing agent, LPS was added to DC cultures on day 6. General conclusions and limits of the study: Naive CD4+ and CD8+ T cells showed highly diverse repertoires, whereas memory cells were less diverse and memory CD8+ cells were the most oligoclonal. Among the resting subsets, memory CD8+ T cells contained the most alloreactive TCR clonotypes. The authors pointed out considerable heterogeneity between individuals in the alloreactive memory CD8+ T cell pool, and only a couple of subjects were sequenced. Expansion of memory CD8+ clones was induced by allostimulation in both subjects, but more limited expansion appeared to be induced by regulatory dendritic cells than by mature dendritic cells.

Sorted T cell subsets were CFSE-labeled and co-cultured for around five days with allogeneic regulatory or mature dendritic cells at a 1:10 DC:T ratio. FACS was used to sort CD4+ or CD8+ cells into naive T cells (CD45RA+) and memory T cells (CD45RO+). T cells for TCR sequencing came from a couple of healthy control subjects. The Qiagen DNeasy Blood & Tissue Kit was used for extraction of genomic DNA. Unmatched junction bases come to 7, with V trimmed by 5 bases and J by 1 base. The CDR3 contains 18 residues, cysteine and phenylalanine counted. The kept DNA is CDR3 alone, 54 bases in frame from the first base. CDR1 SGHNT and CDR2 YENEEA were looked up in the germline V gene. Multiplexed two-step PCR with Vbeta-specific forward primers and Jbeta-specific reverse primers was used to amplify TCRbeta CDR3 regions. Through the immunoSEQ service, the TCRbeta libraries were run on an Illumina instrument for sequencing. The original pipeline was this. IMGT annotation was used to assign V, D and J genes, and synthetic CDR3 analogues were used to correct counts for multiplex PCR bias. In the immunoSEQ Analyzer, repertoire clonality was calculated as one minus the normalized Shannon entropy. Whether a clone counted as expanded was decided by Fisher's exact test with Benjamini-Hochberg false discovery rate control and a two-tailed cutoff of P<0.01. As stored in TCRdb, this immuneACCESS dataset retains in-frame rearrangements with V and J assigned. A fraction of the clones does not appear; measured against another copy, unresolved V genes explain less than half of the discrepancy, and the remainder lacks a known reason. That table supplies the V and J calls and clone size; D and trimming were determined from the DNA. The table for this sample lists approximately 12,000 clones; about 80% of them were counted only once. The biggest ten clones account for 0.63% of the sample.

The rearranged segments are TRBV11-3 and TRBJ2-2, and 13 bases in between align with TRBD2. The clonotype was recovered from a human donor in good health. Sequencing was done on a sample of naive CD4+ T cells from blood cultured with regulatory dendritic cells. The sample's cell subset or site, from its label and the paper: CD45RA+ naive T cells. The DNA sequence is given as TGTGCCAGCAGCACCCTACTAGCGGGGGGGTGGAACACCGGGGAGCTGTTTTTT. The resulting protein is CASSTLLAGGWNTGELFF.